The 2 T cell receptor beta chains in this list originate from one sample, sequenced in a study of blood T cells in healthy people across ages. Primers used in a second PCR of roughly 6 to 11 cycles were a sample-barcoded 5' primer and a J-beta primer mix. TCRdb re-analysed the 5' RACE reads in MiXCR, keeping a single row per CDR3 protein. The sample gives some 730,000 distinct CDR3 sequences, 20% to 25% of which show up once; around a fifth is in the top ten. Sequencing was carried out using blood. The receptors here all came from a man in his 70s in good health.

This chain uses TRBV9 with TRBJ2-4; 8 nucleotides agree with TRBD2. The germline V gene has CDR1 SGDLS and CDR2 YYNGEE. This CDR3 is 16 amino acids long. Unmatched junction bases numbered 4, after V lost 0 bases and J lost 2 bases. The CDR3 protein is CASSVGTSGPKNIQYF. The CDR3 DNA reads as TGTGCCAGCAGCGTAGGTACTAGCGGACCCAAAAACATTCAGTACTTC.

V usage is TRBV7-2 and J usage is TRBJ2-5, with 10 bases lining up with TRBD1. The J call may be mistaken, given a closer DNA end match to TRBJ2-7. Germline CDR1 and CDR2: SGHTA and FQGNSA. The CDR3 is 13 residues long. In DNA, the CDR3 is TGTGCCAGCGGGGGGACAGGGGTATACGAGCAGTACTTC. Translated: CASGGTGVYEQYF.